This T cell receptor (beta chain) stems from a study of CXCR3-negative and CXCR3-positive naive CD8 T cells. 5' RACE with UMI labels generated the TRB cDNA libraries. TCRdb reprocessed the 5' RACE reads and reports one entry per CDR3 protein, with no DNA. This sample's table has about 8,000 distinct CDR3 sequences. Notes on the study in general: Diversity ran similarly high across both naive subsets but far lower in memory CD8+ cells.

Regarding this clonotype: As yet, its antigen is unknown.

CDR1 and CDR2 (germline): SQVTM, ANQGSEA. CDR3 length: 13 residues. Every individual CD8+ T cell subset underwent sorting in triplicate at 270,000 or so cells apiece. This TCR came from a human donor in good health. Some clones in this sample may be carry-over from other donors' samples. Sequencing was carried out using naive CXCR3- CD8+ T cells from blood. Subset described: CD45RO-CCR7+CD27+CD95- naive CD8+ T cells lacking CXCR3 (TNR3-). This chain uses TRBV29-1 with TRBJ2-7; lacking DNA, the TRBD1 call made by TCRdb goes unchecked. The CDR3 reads CSVRGQGNHEQYF.